This T cell receptor (beta chain) was sequenced during a study of regulatory T cells in long-lasting Graves disease. Time point defined: newly diagnosed GD, antithyroid drugs for less than 3 months. Construction of the TCR library relied on RNA isolated from PBMCs. The CDR3 totals 12 residues. Trimming cost V 1 base and J 7 bases, with 5 bases left between them. Germline V gene lookup returns CDR1 KGHSH and CDR2 LQKENI. Building the TCR beta libraries relied on iRepertoire HTBI primers, and CDR3 regions underwent Arm-PCR. Each CDR3 protein is one row after TCRdb ran MiXCR on the multiplex PCR reads. Of 680,000 or so distinct CDR3 sequences in the sample, 16% were seen once. Another study also made use of these data, one on T cells in Graves' hyperthyroidism and ophthalmopathy. As reported in that work: Also found in blood were most expanded thyroid clonotypes above 0.001. A model of 13 V-J features distinguished ophthalmopathy from stable hyperthyroidism.

The sample consisted of peripheral blood mononuclear cells (PBMCs), taken at new diagnosis, from a patient treated with antithyroid drugs. The rearrangement uses TRBV18 and TRBJ1-3; D remains unclear. The TCR was taken from a woman under 40 with Graves disease. The CDR3 region is CASSPQQNTIYF. CDR3 DNA sequence: TGTGCCAGCTCACCACAACAGAACACCATATATTTT.